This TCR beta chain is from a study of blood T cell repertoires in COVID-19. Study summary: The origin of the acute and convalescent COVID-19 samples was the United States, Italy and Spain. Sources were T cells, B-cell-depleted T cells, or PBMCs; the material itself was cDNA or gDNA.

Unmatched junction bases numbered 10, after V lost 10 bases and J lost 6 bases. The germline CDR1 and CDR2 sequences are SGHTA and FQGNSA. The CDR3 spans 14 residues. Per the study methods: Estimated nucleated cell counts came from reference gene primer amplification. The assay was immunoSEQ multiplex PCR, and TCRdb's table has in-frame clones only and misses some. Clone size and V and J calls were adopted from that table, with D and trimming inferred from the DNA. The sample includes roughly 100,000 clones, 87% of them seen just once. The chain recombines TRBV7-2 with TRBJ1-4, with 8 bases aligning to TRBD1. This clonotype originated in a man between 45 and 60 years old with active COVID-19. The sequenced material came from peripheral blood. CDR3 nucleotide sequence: TGTGCCACAGGGACAGACAGGGGAGATGAAAAACTGTTTTTT. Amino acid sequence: CATGTDRGDEKLFF.